This TCR beta chain emerged from a study of T cells in Graves' hyperthyroidism and ophthalmopathy. The TCR beta CDR3 regions underwent amplification using RNA transcripts as the source. Primed by the HTBI set, a first-round RT-PCR was run on the TCR CDR3. TCRdb ran MiXCR on the multiplex PCR reads and lists one entry per CDR3 protein. The sample holds nearly 600,000 distinct CDR3 sequences; around 14% are singletons and the top ten take roughly 5.7%. Disease duration under 2 months; hyperthyroidism patients were aged 18 to 65. This clonotype was counted between two and nine times. This clonotype was obtained from a young woman with Graves' hyperthyroidism that later progressed to Graves' ophthalmopathy. Sequencing used blood.

CDR3 nucleotides: TGTGCCAGCAGCCAAGATTTCATACAGTCGGGGGGCTGGAACACTGAAGCTTTCTTT. Translation: CASSQDFIQSGGWNTEAFF. The chain employs TRBV3-1 and TRBJ1-1; the D gene is possibly TRBD1 (6 bases). The V end was cut by 0 bases, the J end by 1 base, with 21 bases between. Germline CDR1 reads LGHDT; CDR2 reads YNNKEL (reference sequence). The CDR3 has 19 residues.